Listed here is a single T cell receptor beta chain. The data were obtained in a study of CXCR3-negative and CXCR3-positive naive CD8 T cells. CDR3 length equals 15 residues. Germline-derived CDR1 and CDR2 are LGHNA and YNFKEQ. Libraries were UMI-labeled 5' RACE TRB cDNA. TCRdb processed the 5' RACE reads again and assigns one entry to each CDR3 protein, with no DNA. This sample's table reports around 34,000 distinct CDR3 sequences. This TCR derives from a human donor in good health. Some clones in this sample may be carry-over from other donors' samples. V gene TRBV4-2 combines with J gene TRBJ2-1; TCRdb's D gene call, TRBD2, goes unchecked for lack of DNA. The sequenced sample was memory CD8+ T cells from blood. This CDR3 is CASSQDEGLLGEQFF.